Here is one T cell receptor beta chain with its context. These data originate in a study of cytomegalovirus exposure and HLA in healthy donors. Measured with immunoSEQ multiplex PCR; TCRdb has only the in-frame clones, and not every one. The sample records about 110,000 clones, more than 90% being singletons. The CDR3 is made up of 16 amino acids. In germline, CDR1 is MNHEY, CDR2 SMNVEV (reference sequence). V gave up 0 bases and J gave up 5 bases, with 15 bases separating them. Sequencing was carried out using PBMCs. This TCR was recovered from a woman aged 18-35 years in good health and CMV-seronegative. This chain uses TRBV27 with TRBJ2-3, with D perhaps TRBD2 (5 bases). The CDR3 reads CASSLSRPDRGDTQYF. In DNA, the CDR3 is TGTGCCAGCAGTTTATCCCGGCCCGATCGGGGAGATACGCAGTATTTT.